This entry describes one T cell receptor beta chain. The sample originates from a study of blood T cell repertoires in COVID-19. As for the study in general: Specimens from acute and convalescent COVID-19 originated in the United States, Italy and Spain. PBMCs, B-cell-depleted T cells, or T cells were the source of the cDNA or gDNA that made up the material.

Germline V gene lookup returns CDR1 SGHRS and CDR2 YFSETQ. CDR3 length: 14 amino acids. Trimming removed 3 bases from V and 4 bases from J; junction bases left unmatched: 4. How the authors handled the data: Quantification of nucleated cells was approximated via reference gene primer amplification. Clones were read by immunoSEQ multiplex PCR, and TCRdb kept only the in-frame ones, dropping some. That table furnishes V, J and clone size, whereas the DNA furnished D and trimming. The data contain roughly 90,000 clones, just under 85% of them seen just once; the ten biggest clones take up about 3.4%. Source material: peripheral blood. The rearrangement links TRBV5-1 to TRBJ2-3; 8 nucleotides agree with TRBD1. This TCR was sampled from a man over 45 with acute or convalescent COVID-19. CDR3: CASSSQGGPDTQYF. CDR3 DNA sequence: TGCGCCAGCAGCTCACAGGGGGGTCCAGATACGCAGTATTTT.